One T cell receptor (beta chain) is described in this entry. Antigen: not known. Combination of CD45RO+ cells with CCR7-negative CD45RA+ TemRA cells was used for CD8 memory. V was shortened by 7 bases and J by 1 base, with 10 bases between the two germline ends. Germline lookup yields CDR1 MNHNS and CDR2 SASEGT. The CDR3 is 13 residues long. The data originate from a study of shared clonotypes between healthy human individuals. Whole-study results and caveats: Richness estimates generally favored naive over memory subsets. Several donors shared 5% to 5.5% of their naive CD4 clonotypes.

The method was immunoSEQ multiplex PCR; TCRdb's version includes in-frame clones alone and lacks a portion of them. Found here are around 370,000 clones, approximately 96% of them singletons; the top ten hold about 0.34%. The chain links TRBV6-1 to TRBJ1-2; D is undetermined. This clonotype was obtained from a man aged 25-40 years in good health. Source material: memory CD8+ T cells sorted from blood. Subset specified: CD45RO+ cells pooled with CCR7-negative TemRA cells. As DNA, the CDR3 is TGTGCCAGCATGGGTGGGAGTAACTATGGCTACACCTTC. Protein sequence: CASMGGSNYGYTF.